Below are 10 T cell receptor beta chains sequenced from a single sample in a study of cytomegalovirus exposure and HLA in healthy donors. The PCR contained 60 Vbeta and 13 Jbeta primers. Profiled with immunoSEQ multiplex PCR; TCRdb holds only in-frame clones, not every one. This sample yields approximately 100,000 clones, of which about 80% are seen a single time; 4.1% belongs to the top ten. The specimen was PBMCs. These receptors originate from a female donor in good health and CMV-seropositive.

V gene TRBV11-3 combines with J gene TRBJ1-5; 10 bases align to TRBD1. CDR3 length: 16 residues. V dropped 5 bases and J dropped 4; count of bases not matched to a gene: 8. Germline V gives CDR1 SGHNT, CDR2 YENEEA. CDR3 sequence reads: CASSRMTGGGNQPQHF. In DNA form, the CDR3 reads TGTGCCAGCAGCCGCATGACAGGGGGCGGGAATCAGCCCCAGCATTTT.

The chain couples TRBV4-3 to TRBJ2-2; D is unclear. The CDR3 is made up of 14 amino acids. Between the trimmed V and J ends, which lost 1 base and 6 bases, there was a span of 9 bases. The germline CDR1 and CDR2 sequences are LGHNA and YSLEER. The CDR3 region is CASSQGTTAGELFF. As DNA, the CDR3 is TGCGCCAGCAGCCAAGGAACTACCGCCGGGGAGCTGTTTTTT.

This clone was found a few times. This chain joins TRBV7-8 and TRBJ1-1; D gene uncertain. V was clipped by 4 bases and J by 1 base, with 7 bases between them. This CDR3 has 13 amino acids. CDR1 is SGHVS and CDR2 is FQNEAQ in the germline V gene. CDR3 region: CASSYGRNTEAFF. CDR3 DNA: TGTGCCAGCAGCTACGGGAGGAACACTGAAGCTTTCTTT. The complete variable domain, with remaining parts taken from reference TRBV7-8 and TRBJ1-1, reads GAGVSQSPRYKVAKRGQDVALRCDPISGHVSLFWYQQALGQGPEFLTYFQNEAQLDKSGLPSDRFFAERPEGSVSTLKIQRTQQEDSAVYLCASSYGRNTEAFFGQGTRLTVV.

The CDR3 DNA is TGTGCCAGCCAGGGGTGGGCCGGGGAGCTGTTTTTT. This sequence encodes CASQGWAGELFF. V and J are TRBV27 and TRBJ2-2, with D tentatively TRBD1 (6 bases). The length of the CDR3 is 12 residues. CDR1 and CDR2 (germline): MNHEY, SMNVEV (reference sequence). Deletions cut 8 bases from V and 6 bases from J, with 10 bases between.

The V and J genes are TRBV29-1 and TRBJ1-1; D is perhaps TRBD1 (5 bases). V lost 7 bases and J 1 base, leaving 10 bases between the germline ends. CDR1 and CDR2 from the germline V gene are SQVTM and ANQGSEA. The CDR3 sequence is 12 residues long. The DNA for the CDR3 is TGCAGCGGGGGGGGATGGAACACTGAAGCTTTCTTT. Protein sequence: CSGGGWNTEAFF.

V and J are TRBV5-1 and TRBJ2-3; maybe TRBD2 (6 bases). The CDR3 sequence is 15 residues long. Trimming removed 2 bases from V and 0 bases from J, with 10 bases in between. Germline V gene sequence: CDR1 SGHRS, CDR2 YFSETQ. The CDR3: CASSFTGTSTDTQYF. The CDR3, as DNA: TGCGCCAGCAGCTTCACCGGGACTAGCACAGATACGCAGTATTTT.

The rearrangement joins TRBV15 to TRBJ2-7; possible D gene TRBD1, 5 bases. The CDR3 length is 13 residues. Germline V lookup: CDR1 LNHNV, CDR2 YYDKDF (reference sequence). Trimming took off 5 bases at V and 0 bases at J, with 8 bases between the two ends. CDR3: CATSSDTSYEQYF. In nucleotides, the CDR3 is TGTGCCACCAGCTCGGACACCTCCTACGAGCAGTACTTC. Based on the CDR3 plus reference TRBV15 and TRBJ2-7, the full variable domain is DAMVIQNPRYQVTQFGKPVTLSCSQTLNHNVMYWYQQKSSQAPKLLFHYYDKDFNNEADTPDNFQSRRPNTSFCFLDIRSPGLGDTAMYLCATSSDTSYEQYFGPGTRLTVT.

The V call is TRBV9, the J call TRBJ1-3; 12 nucleotides line up with TRBD1. V was clipped by 4 bases and J by 3 bases; unmatched bases: 5. This CDR3 contains 16 residues. Germline values: CDR1 SGDLS, CDR2 YYNGEE. The CDR3 nucleotides read TGTGCCAGCAGCACCCGGGACAGGGGGCTTGGAAACACCATATATTTT. Translating gives CASSTRDRGLGNTIYF. Filled out from reference TRBV9 and TRBJ1-3, the complete variable domain reads DSGVTQTPKHLITATGQRVTLRCSPRSGDLSVYWYQQSLDQGLQFLIQYYNGEERAKGNILERFSAQQFPDLHSELNLSSLELGDSALYFCASSTRDRGLGNTIYFGEGSWLTVV.

The V call is TRBV9, the J call TRBJ1-5, with no clear D. This CDR3 has 13 residues. Deletions cut 4 bases from V and 1 base from J, with 6 bases between. Germline CDR1 and CDR2: SGDLS and YYNGEE. For the CDR3, the DNA is TGTGCCAGCAGCCCGACAAGCAATCAGCCCCAGCATTTT. Amino acids: CASSPTSNQPQHF. The full variable domain, with the rest looked up from reference TRBV9 and TRBJ1-5, is DSGVTQTPKHLITATGQRVTLRCSPRSGDLSVYWYQQSLDQGLQFLIQYYNGEERAKGNILERFSAQQFPDLHSELNLSSLELGDSALYFCASSPTSNQPQHFGDGTRLSIL.

V is TRBV18 and J is TRBJ2-2, with 11 bases aligning to TRBD1. The trim removed 1 base at V and 7 bases at J, leaving 2 bases unmatched. In germline, CDR1 is KGHSH, CDR2 LQKENI. This CDR3 is built from 15 residues. The chain's CDR3 is CASSPRTGGGGELFF. The CDR3 DNA is TGTGCCAGCTCACCACGGACAGGGGGCGGCGGGGAGCTGTTTTTT.